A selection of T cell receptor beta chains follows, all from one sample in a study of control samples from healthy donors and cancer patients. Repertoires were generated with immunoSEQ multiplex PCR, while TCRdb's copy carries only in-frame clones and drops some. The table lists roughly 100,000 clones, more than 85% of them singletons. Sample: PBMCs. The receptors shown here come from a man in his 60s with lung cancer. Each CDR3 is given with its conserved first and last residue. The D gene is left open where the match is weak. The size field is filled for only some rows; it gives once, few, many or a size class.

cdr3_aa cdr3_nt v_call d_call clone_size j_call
CAWTHRVAEYGYTF TGTGCCTGGACCCATAGAGTGGCGGAGTATGGCTACACCTTC TRBV30 - - TRBJ1-2
CASSYRGAEAFF TGTGCCAGCAGCTACAGGGGCGCTGAAGCTTTCTTT TRBV5-6 TRBD1 - TRBJ1-1
CASSQTENQPQHF TGCGCCAGCAGCCAAACAGAGAATCAGCCCCAGCATTTT TRBV4-1 - - TRBJ1-5
CAISDRGGDYGYTF TGTGCCATCAGTGATAGAGGGGGTGACTATGGCTACACCTTC TRBV10-3 - once TRBJ1-2
CASLEGMSNQPQHF TGTGCCTCGTTGGAAGGTATGAGCAATCAGCCCCAGCATTTT TRBV19 - few TRBJ1-5
CASSEENYGYTF TGTGCCAGCAGTGAAGAGAACTATGGCTACACCTTC TRBV2 - - TRBJ1-2
CASSLRGGGWPLSDQPQHF TGTGCCAGCAGCTTGCGGGGAGGGGGGTGGCCCCTAAGTGATCAGCCCCAGCATTTT TRBV5-6 - - TRBJ1-5
CASMAVPYNSPLHF TGTGCCAGTATGGCGGTTCCTTATAATTCACCCCTCCACTTT TRBV19 - - TRBJ1-6
CASSLGSGNTEAFF TGCGCCAGCAGCTTGGGCTCCGGAAACACTGAAGCTTTCTTT TRBV5-1 - - TRBJ1-1
CASSAGTENQPQHF TGTGCCAGCAGCGCGGGGACAGAAAATCAGCCCCAGCATTTT TRBV9 TRBD1 - TRBJ1-5
CASSDSIQGAGNTIYF TGTGCCAGCAGCGATTCCATTCAGGGCGCAGGAAACACCATATATTTT TRBV9 - - TRBJ1-3
CASSSQAGNTDTQYF TGTGCCAGCAGCTCTCAAGCGGGGAACACAGATACGCAGTATTTT TRBV7-9 TRBD2 - TRBJ2-3
CASTGDNQPQHF TGTGCCAGCACGGGGGACAATCAGCCCCAGCATTTT TRBV2 - - TRBJ1-5
CATSDDGNQPQHF TGTGCCACCAGTGATGACGGCAATCAGCCCCAGCATTTT TRBV24-1 - - TRBJ1-5
CASSSGLGGRVGYTF TGTGCCAGCAGCTCGGGGCTTGGGGGGAGGGTTGGCTACACCTTC TRBV7-2 - - TRBJ1-2
CASSQDVQGRITTF TGTGCCAGCAGCCAAGATGTTCAGGGGCGCATCACCACCTTC TRBV3-1/TRBV3-2 - - TRBJ1-2
CASSSPGQGSSYEQYF TGTGCCAGCAGTTCCCCAGGACAGGGGTCCTCCTACGAGCAGTACTTC TRBV28 TRBD1 - TRBJ2-7
CASTGQGRNQPQHF TGTGCCAGTACCGGACAGGGACGCAATCAGCCCCAGCATTTT TRBV19 TRBD1 - TRBJ1-5
CASSLGQGAPPQHF TGTGCCAGCAGCTTAGGGCAGGGGGCACCGCCCCAGCATTTT TRBV7-2 TRBD1 - TRBJ1-5
CASRGQGLNQPQHF TGCGCCAGCCGGGGACAGGGCCTCAATCAGCCCCAGCATTTT TRBV10-2 TRBD1 - TRBJ1-5
CASSKDPNQPQHF TGTGCCAGTAGCAAGGACCCGAATCAGCCCCAGCATTTT TRBV19 - - TRBJ1-5
CASSEMTGTRNQPQHF TGTGCCAGCAGCGAAATGACAGGGACGCGCAATCAGCCCCAGCATTTT TRBV5-6 TRBD1 - TRBJ1-5
CASSLTGSTEAFF TGTGCCAGCAGTCTCACAGGGTCCACTGAAGCTTTCTTT TRBV27 - - TRBJ1-1
CASGSGQGWTDTQYF TGTGCTAGTGGCTCGGGACAGGGATGGACAGATACGCAGTATTTT TRBV12-5 TRBD1 - TRBJ2-3
CAWSVITTGGYTF TGTGCCTGGAGTGTAATAACAACGGGTGGCTACACCTTC TRBV30 - - TRBJ1-2
CASSLRGDEQFF TGTGCCAGCAGCTTACGAGGGGATGAGCAGTTCTTC TRBV7-3 - - TRBJ2-1
CASSGGQPYTF TGTGCCAGCAGTGGGGGACAGCCCTACACCTTC TRBV25-1 TRBD1 - TRBJ1-2
CASSPRGSSSYNSPLHF TGTGCCAGCAGCCCTCGGGGCTCGAGCTCCTATAATTCACCCCTCCACTTT TRBV5-8 - - TRBJ1-6
CASSGESGANVLTF TGTGCCAGTAGTGGGGAATCTGGGGCCAACGTCCTGACTTTC TRBV19 - - TRBJ2-6
CASSSGTSAYTGELFF TGTGCCAGCAGCTCCGGGACTAGCGCTTACACCGGGGAGCTGTTTTTT TRBV7-3 TRBD2 - TRBJ2-2